These 3 T cell receptor beta chains were sequenced from one sample in a study of CD4 T cell repertoires and nickel. TCRdb re-called the RT-PCR reads with MiXCR, one entry per CDR3 protein. The sample has around 600 distinct CDR3 sequences; 44% are singletons. Specimen: CD4+ T cells from blood, not recorded whether cultured. Receptors originate from a human donor in a nickel allergy study, with or without nickel allergy (not recorded which). It is not recorded whether this sample comes from one donor or several.

The rearrangement uses TRBV5-1 and TRBJ1-1; D gene uncertain. Germline V gene data show CDR1 as SGHRS and CDR2 as YFSETQ. The CDR3 runs 14 residues. V was shortened by 1 base and J by 0 bases, with 7 bases between the two germline ends. In DNA, the CDR3 is TGCGCCAGCAGCTTGAACACCATGAACACTGAAGCTTTCTTT. Translated, it gives CASSLNTMNTEAFF.

The chain uses TRBV19 and TRBJ2-2; 10 nucleotides match TRBD1. Germline V lookup: CDR1 LNHDA, CDR2 SQIVND (reference sequence). The V gene end was trimmed by 2 bases and the J gene end by 5 bases; junction bases not matched to a gene: 2. This CDR3 is 15 amino acids long. CDR3 amino acids: CASSIMGQGTGELFF. The CDR3 nucleotides are TGTGCCAGTAGTATAATGGGACAGGGGACCGGGGAGCTGTTTTTT.

The chain recombines TRBV6-6 with TRBJ2-5, with D perhaps matching TRBD1 (5 bases). This CDR3 spans 13 amino acids. Trimming took 2 bases from V and 4 from J, leaving 8 bases between them. Germline CDR1 and CDR2: MNHNY and SVGAGI (reference sequence). CDR3 residues: CASSYRGGETQYF. The CDR3 DNA reads as TGTGCCAGCAGTTACAGGGGCGGAGAGACCCAGTACTTC.